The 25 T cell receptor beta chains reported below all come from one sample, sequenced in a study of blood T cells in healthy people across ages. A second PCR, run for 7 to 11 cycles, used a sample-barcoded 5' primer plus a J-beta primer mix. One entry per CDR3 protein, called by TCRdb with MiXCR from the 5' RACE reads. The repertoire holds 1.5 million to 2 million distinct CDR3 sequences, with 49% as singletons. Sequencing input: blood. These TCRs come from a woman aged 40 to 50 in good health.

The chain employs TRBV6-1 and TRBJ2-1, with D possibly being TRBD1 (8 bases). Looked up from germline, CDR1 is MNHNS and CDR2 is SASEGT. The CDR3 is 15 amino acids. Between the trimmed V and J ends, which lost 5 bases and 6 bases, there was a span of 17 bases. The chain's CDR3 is CASSKDRGGFNEQFF. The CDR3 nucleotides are TGTGCCAGCAGTAAAGACAGGGGAGGGTTCAATGAGCAGTTCTTC.

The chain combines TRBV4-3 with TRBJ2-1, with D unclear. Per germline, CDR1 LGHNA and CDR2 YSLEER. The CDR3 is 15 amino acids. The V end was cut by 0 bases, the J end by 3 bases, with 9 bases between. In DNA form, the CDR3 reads TGCGCCAGCAGCCAAGAGCAGGAATTCTACAATGAGCAGTTCTTC. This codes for CASSQEQEFYNEQFF.

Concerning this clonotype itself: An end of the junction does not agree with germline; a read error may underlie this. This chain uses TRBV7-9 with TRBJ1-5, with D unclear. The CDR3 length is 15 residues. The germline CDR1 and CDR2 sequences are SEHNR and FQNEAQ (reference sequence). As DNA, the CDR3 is TGTGCCGGCAGCTTAAGCGGGAGTAGCAATCAGCCCCAGCATTTT. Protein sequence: CAGSLSGSSNQPQHF. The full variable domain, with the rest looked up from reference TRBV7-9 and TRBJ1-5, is DTGVSQNPRHKITKRGQNVTFRCDPISEHNRLYWYRQTLGQGPEFLTYFQNEAQLEKSRLLSDRFSAERPKGSFSTLEIQRTEQGDSAMYLCAGSLSGSSNQPQHFGDGTRLSIL.

CDR3 bases: TGCGCCAGCAGCCACCCCGACCGTAGGGGTGGCTACACCTTC. It specifies CASSHPDRRGGYTF. The genes are TRBV4-1 and TRBJ1-2; D is perhaps TRBD1 (5 bases). Per the germline V gene, CDR1 is MGHRA and CDR2 is YSYEKL. This CDR3 is 14 amino acids long. Trimming took 3 bases from V and 7 from J, leaving 15 bases between them.

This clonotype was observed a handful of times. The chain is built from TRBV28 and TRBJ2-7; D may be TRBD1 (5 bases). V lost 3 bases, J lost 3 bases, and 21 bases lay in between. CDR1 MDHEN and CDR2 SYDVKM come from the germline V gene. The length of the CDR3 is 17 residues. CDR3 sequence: CASSFYQFGAPNYEQYF. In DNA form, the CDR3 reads TGTGCCAGCAGTTTTTACCAGTTTGGGGCTCCTAACTACGAGCAGTACTTC.

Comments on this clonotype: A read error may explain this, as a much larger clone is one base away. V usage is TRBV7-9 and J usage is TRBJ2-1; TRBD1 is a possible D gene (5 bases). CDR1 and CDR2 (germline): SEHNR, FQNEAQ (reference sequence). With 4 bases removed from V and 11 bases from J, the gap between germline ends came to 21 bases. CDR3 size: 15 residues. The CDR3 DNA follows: TGTGCCAGCAGCTCTCGCCAGGGCGGTTGGGATAAGCAGTTCTTC. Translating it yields CASSSRQGGWDKQFF.

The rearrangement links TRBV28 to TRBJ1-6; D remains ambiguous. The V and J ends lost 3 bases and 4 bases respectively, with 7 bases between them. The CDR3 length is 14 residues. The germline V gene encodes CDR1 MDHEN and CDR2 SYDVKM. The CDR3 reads CASSFLGYNSPLHF. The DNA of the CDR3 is TGTGCCAGCAGTTTCCTAGGTTATAATTCACCCCTCCACTTT.

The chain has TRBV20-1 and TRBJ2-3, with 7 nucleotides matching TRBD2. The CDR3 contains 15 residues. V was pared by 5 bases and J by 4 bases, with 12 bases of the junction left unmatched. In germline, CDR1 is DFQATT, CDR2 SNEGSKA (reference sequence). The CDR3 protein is CSAHSGRGRADTQYF. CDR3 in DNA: TGCAGTGCTCACTCCGGGCGGGGGAGGGCAGATACGCAGTATTTT.

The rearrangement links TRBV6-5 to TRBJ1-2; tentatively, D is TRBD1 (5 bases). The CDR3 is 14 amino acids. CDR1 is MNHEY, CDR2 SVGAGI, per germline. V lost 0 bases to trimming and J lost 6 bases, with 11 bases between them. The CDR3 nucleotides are TGTGCCAGCAGTTACTCGGGAGGGGTTAATGGCTACACCTTC. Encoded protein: CASSYSGGVNGYTF.

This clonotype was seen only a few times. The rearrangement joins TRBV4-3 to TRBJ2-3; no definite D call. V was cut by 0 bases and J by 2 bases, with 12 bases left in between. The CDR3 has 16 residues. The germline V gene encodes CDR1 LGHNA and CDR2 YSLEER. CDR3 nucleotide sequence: TGCGCCAGCAGCCAAGATAGAGGCTTAACCACAGATACGCAGTATTTT. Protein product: CASSQDRGLTTDTQYF.

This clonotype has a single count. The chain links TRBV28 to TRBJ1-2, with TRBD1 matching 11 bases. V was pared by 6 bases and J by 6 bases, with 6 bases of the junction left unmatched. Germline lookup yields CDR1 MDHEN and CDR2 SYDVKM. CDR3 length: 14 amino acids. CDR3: CASSLWDRGNGYTF. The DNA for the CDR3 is TGTGCCAGCAGCCTCTGGGACAGGGGGAATGGCTACACCTTC.

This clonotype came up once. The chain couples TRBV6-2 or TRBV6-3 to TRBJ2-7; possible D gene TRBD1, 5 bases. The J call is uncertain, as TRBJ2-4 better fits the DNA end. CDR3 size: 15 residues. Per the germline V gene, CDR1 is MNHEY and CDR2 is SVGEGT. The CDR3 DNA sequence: TGTGCCAGCAGTCCTCCCGGCTCAGGGAAAAACATTCAGTACTTC. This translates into CASSPPGSGKNIQYF.

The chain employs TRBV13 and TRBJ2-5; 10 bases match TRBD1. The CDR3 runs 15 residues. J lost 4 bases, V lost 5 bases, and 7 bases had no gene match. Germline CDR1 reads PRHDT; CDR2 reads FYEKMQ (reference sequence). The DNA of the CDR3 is TGTGCCAGCAGCGCCACCGGGACAGGGGTAGAGACCCAGTACTTC. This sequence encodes CASSATGTGVETQYF.

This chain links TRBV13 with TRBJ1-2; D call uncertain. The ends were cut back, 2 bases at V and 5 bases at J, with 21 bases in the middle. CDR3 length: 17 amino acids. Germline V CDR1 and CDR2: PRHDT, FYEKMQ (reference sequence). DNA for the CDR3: TGTGCCAGCAGCTTATCCACGACGTTATCCGGTGGGTATGGCTACACCTTC. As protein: CASSLSTTLSGGYGYTF.

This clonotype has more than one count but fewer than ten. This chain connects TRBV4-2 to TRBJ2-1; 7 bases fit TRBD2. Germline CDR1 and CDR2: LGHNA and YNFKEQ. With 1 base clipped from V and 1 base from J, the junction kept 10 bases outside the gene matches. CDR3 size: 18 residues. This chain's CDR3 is CASSQAGPAGLSYNEQFF. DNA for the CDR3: TGTGCCAGCAGCCAAGCGGGTCCAGCGGGGCTGTCCTACAATGAGCAGTTCTTC.

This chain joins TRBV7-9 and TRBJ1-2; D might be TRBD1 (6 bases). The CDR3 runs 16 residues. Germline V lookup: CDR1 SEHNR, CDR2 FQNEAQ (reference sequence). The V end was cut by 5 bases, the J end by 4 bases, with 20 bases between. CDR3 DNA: TGTGCCAGCAGCCCGGACAGTGCCATCGCCTCCTATGGCTACACCTTC. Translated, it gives CASSPDSAIASYGYTF.

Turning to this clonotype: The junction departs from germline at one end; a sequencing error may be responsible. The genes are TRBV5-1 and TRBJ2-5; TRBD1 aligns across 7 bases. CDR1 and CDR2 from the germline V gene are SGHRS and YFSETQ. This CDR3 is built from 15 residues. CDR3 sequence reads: CVSSLDGTAQETQYF. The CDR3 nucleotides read TGCGTCAGCAGCCTCGACGGGACAGCTCAAGAGACCCAGTACTTC.

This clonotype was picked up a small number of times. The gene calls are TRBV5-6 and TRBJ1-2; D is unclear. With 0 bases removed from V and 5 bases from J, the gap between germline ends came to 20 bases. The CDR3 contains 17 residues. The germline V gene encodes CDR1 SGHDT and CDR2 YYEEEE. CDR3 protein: CASSLGEVYGSEYGYTF. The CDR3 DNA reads TGTGCCAGCAGCTTGGGTGAAGTCTACGGCTCAGAATATGGCTACACCTTC.

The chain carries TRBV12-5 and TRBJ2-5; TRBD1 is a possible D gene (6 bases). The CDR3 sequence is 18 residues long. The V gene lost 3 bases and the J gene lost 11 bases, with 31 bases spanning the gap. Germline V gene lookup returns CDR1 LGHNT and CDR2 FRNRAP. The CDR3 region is CASGLGATGRGSLEEQYF. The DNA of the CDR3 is TGTGCTAGTGGTTTAGGCGCGACGGGCAGGGGATCCCTGGAGGAGCAGTACTTC.

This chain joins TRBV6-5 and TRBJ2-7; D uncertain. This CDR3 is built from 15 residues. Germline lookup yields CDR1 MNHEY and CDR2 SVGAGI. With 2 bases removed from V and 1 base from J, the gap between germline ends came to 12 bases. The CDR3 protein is CASSYDVTRSYEQYF. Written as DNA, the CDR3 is TGTGCCAGCAGTTACGACGTAACCCGGTCCTACGAGCAGTACTTC.

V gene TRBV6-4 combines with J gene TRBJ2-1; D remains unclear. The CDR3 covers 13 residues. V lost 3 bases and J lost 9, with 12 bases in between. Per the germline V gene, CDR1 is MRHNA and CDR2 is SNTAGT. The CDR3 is CASSDSGWGEQFF. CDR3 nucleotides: TGTGCCAGCAGTGATTCCGGCTGGGGTGAGCAGTTCTTC.

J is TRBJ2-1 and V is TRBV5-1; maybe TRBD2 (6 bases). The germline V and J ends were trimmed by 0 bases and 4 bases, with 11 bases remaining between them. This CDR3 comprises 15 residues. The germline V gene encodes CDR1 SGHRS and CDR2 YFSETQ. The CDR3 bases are TGCGCCAGCAGCTTGGACACGGAGGGATACAATGAGCAGTTCTTC. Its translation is CASSLDTEGYNEQFF.

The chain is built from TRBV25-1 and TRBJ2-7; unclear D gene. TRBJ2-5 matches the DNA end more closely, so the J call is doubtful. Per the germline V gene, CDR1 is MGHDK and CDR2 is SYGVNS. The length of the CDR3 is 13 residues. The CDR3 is CASSDRAVGTQYF. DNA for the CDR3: TGTGCCAGCAGTGATCGAGCCGTGGGGACCCAGTACTTC.

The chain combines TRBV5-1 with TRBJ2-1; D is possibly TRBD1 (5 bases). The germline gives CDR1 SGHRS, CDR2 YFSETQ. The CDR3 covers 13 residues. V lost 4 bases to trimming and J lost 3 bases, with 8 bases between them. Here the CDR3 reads CASSMDNYNEQFF. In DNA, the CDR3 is TGCGCCAGCAGCATGGACAACTACAATGAGCAGTTCTTC.

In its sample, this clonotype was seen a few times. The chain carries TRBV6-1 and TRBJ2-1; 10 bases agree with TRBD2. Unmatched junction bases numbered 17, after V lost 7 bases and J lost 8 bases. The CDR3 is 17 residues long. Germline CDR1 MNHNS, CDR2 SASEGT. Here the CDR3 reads CASTRPKAGGRGDEQFF. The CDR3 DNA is TGTGCCAGCACCAGACCAAAAGCGGGGGGGCGAGGCGATGAGCAGTTCTTC.